The following is a TCR beta chain sequence with its context. Its antigen is not known. The germline V gene has CDR1 SGHKS and CDR2 YYEKEE (reference sequence). CDR3 length: 16 residues. V was pared by 2 bases and J by 3 bases, with 15 bases between. A multiplex PCR was run with 60 Vbeta primers and 13 Jbeta primers. TCRdb's copy holds only in-frame clones and misses some; the assay was immunoSEQ multiplex PCR. This table has some 99,000 clones, about 80% appearing once. The data originate from a study of cytomegalovirus exposure and HLA in healthy donors. Study-wide results and limits: Excluded: some indistinguishable V segments such as TRBV6-2 and TRBV6-3.

Source material: PBMCs. J is TRBJ2-1 and V is TRBV5-5; TRBD2 is a possible D gene (6 bases). The receptor's source is a man aged 40-49 years in good health and CMV-seronegative. The CDR3 DNA reads as TGTGCCAGCAGCTTAAGCTCGGGAGTGGACTACAATGAGCAGTTCTTC. Amino acids: CASSLSSGVDYNEQFF.